Below, one T cell receptor beta chain is given with its context. In the same sample, other DNA sequences code for this CDR3. The data were taken from a study of CD8+ T cells in alopecia areata. Isolated RNA was reverse transcribed into cDNA used as the sequencing template. Some clones are missing from TCRdb's copy, which holds only in-frame ones; the method was immunoSEQ multiplex PCR. Counted here are 150,000 or so clones, about 87% occurring once; the ten biggest clones make up about 15%. CDR3 size: 14 residues. With 1 base removed from V and 1 base from J, the gap between germline ends came to 4 bases. CDR1 and CDR2 from the germline V gene are MGHRA and YSYEKL.

Sequences were derived from CD8+ T cells sorted from blood, sampled at week 0. The TCR comes from a human donor with alopecia areata. The rearrangement joins TRBV4-1 to TRBJ2-2; D unresolved. The CDR3 protein is CASSQARNTGELFF. The DNA of the CDR3 is TGCGCCAGCAGCCAAGCAAGGAACACCGGGGAGCTGTTTTTT.